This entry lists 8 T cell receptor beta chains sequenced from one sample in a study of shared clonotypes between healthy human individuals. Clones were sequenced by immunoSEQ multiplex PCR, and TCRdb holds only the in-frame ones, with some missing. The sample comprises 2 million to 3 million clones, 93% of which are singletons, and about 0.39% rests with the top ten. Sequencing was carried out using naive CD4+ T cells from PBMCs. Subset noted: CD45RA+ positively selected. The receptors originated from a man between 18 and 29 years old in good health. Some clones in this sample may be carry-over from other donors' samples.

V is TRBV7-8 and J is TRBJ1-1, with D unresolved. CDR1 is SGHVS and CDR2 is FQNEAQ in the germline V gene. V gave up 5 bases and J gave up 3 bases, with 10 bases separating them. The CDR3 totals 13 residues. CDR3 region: CASSDGADTEAFF. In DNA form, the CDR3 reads TGTGCCAGCAGCGACGGAGCGGACACTGAAGCTTTCTTT.

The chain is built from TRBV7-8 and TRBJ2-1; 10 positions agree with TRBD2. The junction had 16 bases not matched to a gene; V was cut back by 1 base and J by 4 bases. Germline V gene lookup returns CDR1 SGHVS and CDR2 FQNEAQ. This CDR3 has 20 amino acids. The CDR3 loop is CASSLENWVLRLAGYNEQFF. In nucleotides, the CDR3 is TGTGCCAGCAGCTTAGAAAATTGGGTCCTGCGACTAGCGGGTTACAATGAGCAGTTCTTC.

In DNA form, the CDR3 reads TGCGCCAGCAGCCCAAGGGCCGGGACAGGGGTGACTGAAGCTTTCTTT. It is translated as CASSPRAGTGVTEAFF. This rearrangement joins TRBV5-1 to TRBJ1-1, with TRBD1 matching over 10 bases. J lost 5 bases, V lost 4 bases, and 11 bases had no gene match. The CDR3 is 16 amino acids. The germline V gene encodes CDR1 SGHRS and CDR2 YFSETQ.

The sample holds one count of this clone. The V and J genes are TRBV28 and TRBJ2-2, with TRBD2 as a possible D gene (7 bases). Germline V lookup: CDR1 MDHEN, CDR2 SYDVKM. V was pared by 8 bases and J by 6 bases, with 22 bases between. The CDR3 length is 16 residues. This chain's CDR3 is CASRTPGSGGAGELFF. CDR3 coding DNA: TGTGCCAGCCGAACACCGGGTTCGGGGGGCGCCGGGGAGCTGTTTTTT. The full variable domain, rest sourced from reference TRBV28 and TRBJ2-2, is DVKVTQSSRYLVKRTGEKVFLECVQDMDHENMFWYRQDPGLGLRLIYFSYDVKMKEKGDIPEGYSVSREKKERFSLILESASTNQTSMYLCASRTPGSGGAGELFFGEGSRLTVL.

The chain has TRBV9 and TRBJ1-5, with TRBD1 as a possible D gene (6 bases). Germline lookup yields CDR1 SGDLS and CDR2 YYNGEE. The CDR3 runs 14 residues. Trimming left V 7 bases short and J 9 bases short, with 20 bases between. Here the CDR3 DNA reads TGTGCCAGCCCCGGGGGCAGCCCAGAGCGGCCCCAGCATTTT. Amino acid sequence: CASPGGSPERPQHF.

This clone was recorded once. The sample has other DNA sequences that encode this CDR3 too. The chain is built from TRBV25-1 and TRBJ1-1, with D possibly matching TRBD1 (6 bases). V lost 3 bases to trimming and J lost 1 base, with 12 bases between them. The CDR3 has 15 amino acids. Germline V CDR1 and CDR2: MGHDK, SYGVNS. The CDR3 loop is CASSDPRTANTEAFF. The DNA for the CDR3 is TGTGCCAGCAGTGATCCGAGGACAGCGAACACTGAAGCTTTCTTT.

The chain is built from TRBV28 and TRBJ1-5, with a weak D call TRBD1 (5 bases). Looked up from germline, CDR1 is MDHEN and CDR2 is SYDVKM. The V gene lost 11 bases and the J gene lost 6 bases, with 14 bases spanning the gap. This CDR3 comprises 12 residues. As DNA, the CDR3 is TGTGCCGGGGCCGGAGCAGGTCAGCCCCAGCATTTT. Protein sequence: CAGAGAGQPQHF.

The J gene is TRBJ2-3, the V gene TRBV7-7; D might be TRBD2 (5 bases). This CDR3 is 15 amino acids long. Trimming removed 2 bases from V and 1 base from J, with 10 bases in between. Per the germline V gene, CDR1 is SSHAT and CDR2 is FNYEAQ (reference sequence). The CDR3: CASSLLGSGTDTQYF. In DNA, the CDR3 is TGTGCCAGCAGCTTACTAGGGAGCGGCACAGATACGCAGTATTTT.